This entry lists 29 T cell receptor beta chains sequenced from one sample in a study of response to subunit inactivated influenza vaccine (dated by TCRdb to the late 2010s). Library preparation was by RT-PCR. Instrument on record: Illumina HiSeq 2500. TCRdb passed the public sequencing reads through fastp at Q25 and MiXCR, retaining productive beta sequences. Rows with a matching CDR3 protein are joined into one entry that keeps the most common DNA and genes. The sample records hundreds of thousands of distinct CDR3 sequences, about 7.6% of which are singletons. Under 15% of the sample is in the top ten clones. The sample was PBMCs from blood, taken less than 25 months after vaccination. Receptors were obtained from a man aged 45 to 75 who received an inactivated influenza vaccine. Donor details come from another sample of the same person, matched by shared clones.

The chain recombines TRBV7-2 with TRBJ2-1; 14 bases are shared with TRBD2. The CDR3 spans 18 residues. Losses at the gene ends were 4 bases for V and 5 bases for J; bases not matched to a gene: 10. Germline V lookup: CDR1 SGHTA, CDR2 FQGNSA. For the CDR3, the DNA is TGTGCCAGCAGCTCACTTCCGGGACTAGCGGGGGCGAACAATGAGCAGTTCTTC. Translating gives CASSSLPGLAGANNEQFF.

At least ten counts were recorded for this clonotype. Here the CDR3 DNA reads TGCAGCGCCCAAGGACAGGGTAGAATAGACGGGGCGAGCTCCTACAATGAGCAGTTCTTC. This codes for CSAQGQGRIDGASSYNEQFF. V gene TRBV29-1 combines with J gene TRBJ2-1; 8 nucleotides match TRBD1. Germline V CDR1 and CDR2: SQVTM, ANQGSEA. The CDR3 length is 20 residues. V lost 7 bases and J lost 0; bases outside the gene matches: 23.

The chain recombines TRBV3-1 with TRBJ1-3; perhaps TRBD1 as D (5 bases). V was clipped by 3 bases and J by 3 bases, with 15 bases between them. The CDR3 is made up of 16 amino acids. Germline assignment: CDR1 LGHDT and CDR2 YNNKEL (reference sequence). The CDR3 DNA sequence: TGTGCCAGCAGCCAGTGGCGAGGACAACTTGGAAACACCATATATTTT. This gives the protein CASSQWRGQLGNTIYF.

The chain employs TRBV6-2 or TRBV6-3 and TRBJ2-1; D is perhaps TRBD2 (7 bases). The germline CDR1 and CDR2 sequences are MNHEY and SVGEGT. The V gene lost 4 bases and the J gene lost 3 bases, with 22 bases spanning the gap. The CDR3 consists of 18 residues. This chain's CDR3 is CASSSPRMGRGHYNEQFF. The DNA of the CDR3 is TGTGCCAGCAGTTCCCCAAGAATGGGGCGGGGGCACTACAATGAGCAGTTCTTC.

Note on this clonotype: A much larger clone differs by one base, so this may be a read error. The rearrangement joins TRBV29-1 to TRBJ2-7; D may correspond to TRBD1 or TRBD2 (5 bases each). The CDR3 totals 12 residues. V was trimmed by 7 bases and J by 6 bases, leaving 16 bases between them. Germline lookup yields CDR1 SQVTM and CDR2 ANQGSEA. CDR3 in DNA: TGCAGCGCCACTCCGGGTGGGGGCGAGCAGTACTTC. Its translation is CSATPGGGEQYF.

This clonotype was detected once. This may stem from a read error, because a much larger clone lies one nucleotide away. The CDR3 nucleotides read TGCGCCAGCAGCTCTGGGACAGGGGGCACTGAAGCTTTCTTT. This translates into CASSSGTGGTEAFF. The genes are TRBV5-1 and TRBJ1-1; 11 positions agree with TRBD1. With V trimmed by 3 bases and J by 4 bases, 2 bases remained unmatched. The CDR3 consists of 14 residues. The germline V gene has CDR1 SGHRS and CDR2 YFSETQ.

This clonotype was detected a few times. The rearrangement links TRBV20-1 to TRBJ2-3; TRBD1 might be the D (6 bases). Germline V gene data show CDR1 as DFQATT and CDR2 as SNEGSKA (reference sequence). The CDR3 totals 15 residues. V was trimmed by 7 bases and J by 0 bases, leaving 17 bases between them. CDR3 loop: CSVNRVRGSTDTQYF. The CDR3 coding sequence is TGCAGTGTTAACAGGGTGAGGGGTAGCACAGATACGCAGTATTTT.

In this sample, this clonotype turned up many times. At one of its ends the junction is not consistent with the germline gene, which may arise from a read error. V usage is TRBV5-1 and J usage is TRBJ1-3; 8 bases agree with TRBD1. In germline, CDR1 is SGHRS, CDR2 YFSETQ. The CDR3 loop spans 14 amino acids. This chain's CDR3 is CASSPGQAGDTIYF. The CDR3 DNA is TGCGCCAGCAGCCCGGGACAGGCTGGAGACACCATATATTTT.

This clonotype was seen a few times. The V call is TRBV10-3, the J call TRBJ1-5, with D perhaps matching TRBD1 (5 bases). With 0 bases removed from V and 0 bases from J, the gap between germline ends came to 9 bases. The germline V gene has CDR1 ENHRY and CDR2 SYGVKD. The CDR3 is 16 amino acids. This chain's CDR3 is CAISESTRGSNQPQHF. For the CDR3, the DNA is TGTGCCATCAGTGAGTCGACTAGGGGTAGCAATCAGCCCCAGCATTTT.

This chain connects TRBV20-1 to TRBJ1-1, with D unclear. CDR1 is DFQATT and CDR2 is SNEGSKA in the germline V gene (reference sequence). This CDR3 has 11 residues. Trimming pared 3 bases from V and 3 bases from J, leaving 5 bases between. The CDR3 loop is CSARVHTEAFF. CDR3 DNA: TGCAGTGCTAGGGTACACACTGAAGCTTTCTTT.

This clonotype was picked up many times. CDR3 in DNA: TGCAGTGCTAGACTCAGGGTCGAGCAGTTCTTC. It translates to CSARLRVEQFF. This rearrangement joins TRBV20-1 to TRBJ2-1, with D perhaps TRBD1 (5 bases). The germline V gene has CDR1 DFQATT and CDR2 SNEGSKA (reference sequence). Trimming shortened V by 2 bases and J by 10 bases, and 9 bases separated the two germline ends. This CDR3 spans 11 amino acids.

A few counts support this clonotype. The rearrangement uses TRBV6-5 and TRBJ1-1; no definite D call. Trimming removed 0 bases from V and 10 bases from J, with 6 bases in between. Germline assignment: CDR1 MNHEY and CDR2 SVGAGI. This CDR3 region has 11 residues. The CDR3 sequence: CASSYSGTAFF. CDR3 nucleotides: TGTGCCAGCAGTTACTCGGGCACAGCTTTCTTT.

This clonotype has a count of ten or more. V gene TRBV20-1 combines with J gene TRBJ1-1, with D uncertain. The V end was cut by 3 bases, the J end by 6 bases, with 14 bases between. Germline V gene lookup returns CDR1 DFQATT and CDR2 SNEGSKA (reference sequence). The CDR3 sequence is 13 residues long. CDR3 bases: TGCAGTGCTAGGCGGACTGATGAGTCTGAAGCTTTCTTT. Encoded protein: CSARRTDESEAFF.

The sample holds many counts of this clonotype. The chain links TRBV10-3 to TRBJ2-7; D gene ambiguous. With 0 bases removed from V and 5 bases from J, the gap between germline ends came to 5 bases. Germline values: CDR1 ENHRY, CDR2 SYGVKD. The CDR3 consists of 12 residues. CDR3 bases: TGTGCCATCAGTGAGTCCCTGAACGAGCAGTACTTC. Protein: CAISESLNEQYF.

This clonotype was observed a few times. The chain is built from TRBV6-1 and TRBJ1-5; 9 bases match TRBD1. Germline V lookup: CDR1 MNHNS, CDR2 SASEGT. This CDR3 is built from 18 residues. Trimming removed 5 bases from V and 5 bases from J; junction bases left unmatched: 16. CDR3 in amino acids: CASSPLGQGVPGDQPQHF. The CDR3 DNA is TGTGCCAGCAGTCCCCTGGGACAGGGTGTCCCCGGGGATCAGCCCCAGCATTTT.

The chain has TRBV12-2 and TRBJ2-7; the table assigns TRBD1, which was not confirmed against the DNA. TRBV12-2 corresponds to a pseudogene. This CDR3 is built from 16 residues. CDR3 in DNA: TGTGCAAGTCGCCACTCGAATGGGCGGGGGATCTACGAGCAGTACTTC. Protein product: CASRHSNGRGIYEQYF.

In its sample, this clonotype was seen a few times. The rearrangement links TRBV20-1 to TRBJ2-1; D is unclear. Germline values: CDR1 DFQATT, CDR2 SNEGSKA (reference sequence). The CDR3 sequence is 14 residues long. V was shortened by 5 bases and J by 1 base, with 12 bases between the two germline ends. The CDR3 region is CSAPHPLSYNEQFF. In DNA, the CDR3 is TGCAGTGCTCCCCACCCGTTGTCCTACAATGAGCAGTTCTTC.

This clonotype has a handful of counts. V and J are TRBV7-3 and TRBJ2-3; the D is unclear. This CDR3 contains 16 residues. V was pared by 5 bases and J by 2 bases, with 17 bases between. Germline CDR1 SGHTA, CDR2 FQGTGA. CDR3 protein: CASSPEGGRFTDTQYF. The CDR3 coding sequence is TGTGCCAGCAGCCCGGAAGGTGGGCGGTTCACAGATACGCAGTATTTT.

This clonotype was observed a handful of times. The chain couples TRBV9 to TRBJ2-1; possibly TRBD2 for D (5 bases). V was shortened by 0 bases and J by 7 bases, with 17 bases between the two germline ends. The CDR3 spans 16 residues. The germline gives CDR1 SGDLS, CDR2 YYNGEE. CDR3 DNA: TGTGCCAGCAGCGTAGTAATTAGAGGGAGATCTAATGAGCAGTTCTTC. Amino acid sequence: CASSVVIRGRSNEQFF.

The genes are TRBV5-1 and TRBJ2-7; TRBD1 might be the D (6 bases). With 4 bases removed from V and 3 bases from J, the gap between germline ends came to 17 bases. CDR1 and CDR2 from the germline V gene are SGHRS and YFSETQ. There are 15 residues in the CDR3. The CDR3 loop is CASSPHLGANYEQYF. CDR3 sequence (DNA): TGCGCCAGCAGCCCCCATTTGGGGGCGAACTACGAGCAGTACTTC.

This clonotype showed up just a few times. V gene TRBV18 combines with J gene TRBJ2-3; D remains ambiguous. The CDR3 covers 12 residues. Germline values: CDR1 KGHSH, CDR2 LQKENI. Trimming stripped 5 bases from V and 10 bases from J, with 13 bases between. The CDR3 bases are TGTGCCAGCTCAGGTGTGAGTGGGGCGCAGTATTTT. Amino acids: CASSGVSGAQYF. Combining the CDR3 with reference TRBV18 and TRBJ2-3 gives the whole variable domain NAGVMQNPRHLVRRRGQEARLRCSPMKGHSHVYWYRQLPEEGLKFMVYLQKENIIDESGMPKERFSAEFPKEGPSILRIQQVVRGDSAAYFCASSGVSGAQYFGPGTRLTVL.

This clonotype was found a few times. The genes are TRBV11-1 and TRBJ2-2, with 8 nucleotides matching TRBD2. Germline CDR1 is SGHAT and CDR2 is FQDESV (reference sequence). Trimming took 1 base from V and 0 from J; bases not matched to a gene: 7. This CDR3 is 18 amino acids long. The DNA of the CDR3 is TGTGCCAGCAGCTTAGTTGGGCAGCGGGGGCCGAACACCGGGGAGCTGTTTTTT. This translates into CASSLVGQRGPNTGELFF.

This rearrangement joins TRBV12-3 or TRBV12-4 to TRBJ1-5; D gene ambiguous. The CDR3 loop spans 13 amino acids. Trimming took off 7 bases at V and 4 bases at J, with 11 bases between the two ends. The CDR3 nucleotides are TGTGCCAGCACCACCAGGAGAAATCAGCCCCAGCATTTT. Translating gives CASTTRRNQPQHF.

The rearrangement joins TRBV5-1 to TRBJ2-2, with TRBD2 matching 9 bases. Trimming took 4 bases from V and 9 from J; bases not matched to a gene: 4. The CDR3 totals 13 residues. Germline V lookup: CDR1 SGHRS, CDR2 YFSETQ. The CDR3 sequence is CASSVSGSRELFF. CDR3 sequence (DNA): TGCGCCAGCAGCGTTAGCGGGAGTCGGGAGCTGTTTTTT.

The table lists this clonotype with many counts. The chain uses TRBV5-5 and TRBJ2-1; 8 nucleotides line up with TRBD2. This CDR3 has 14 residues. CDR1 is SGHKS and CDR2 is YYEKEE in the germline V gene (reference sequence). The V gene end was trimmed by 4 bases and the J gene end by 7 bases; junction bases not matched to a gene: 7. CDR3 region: CASSLAGQGNEQFF. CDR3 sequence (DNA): TGTGCCAGCAGCCTAGCGGGCCAGGGGAATGAGCAGTTCTTC.

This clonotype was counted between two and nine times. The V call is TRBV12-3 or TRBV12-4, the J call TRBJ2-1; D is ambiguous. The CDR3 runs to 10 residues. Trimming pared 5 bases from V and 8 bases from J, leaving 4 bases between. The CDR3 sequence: CASSVHEQFF. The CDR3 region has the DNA TGTGCCAGCAGTGTGCATGAGCAGTTCTTC.

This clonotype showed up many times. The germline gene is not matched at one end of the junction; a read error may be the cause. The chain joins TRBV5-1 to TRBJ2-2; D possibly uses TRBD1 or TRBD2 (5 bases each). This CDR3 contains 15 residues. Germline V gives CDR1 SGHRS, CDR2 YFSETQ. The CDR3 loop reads CASSLGTGNTGELFF. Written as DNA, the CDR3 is TGTGCCAGCAGCCTAGGGACCGGGAACACCGGGGAGCTGTTTTTT.

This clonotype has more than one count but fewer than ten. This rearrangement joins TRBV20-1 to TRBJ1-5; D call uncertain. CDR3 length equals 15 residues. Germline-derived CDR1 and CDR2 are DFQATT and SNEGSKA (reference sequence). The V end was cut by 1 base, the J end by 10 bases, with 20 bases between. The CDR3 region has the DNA TGCAGTGCTAGAGGCTTCTCGAACCTCAAGGATCCCCAGCATTTT. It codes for CSARGFSNLKDPQHF.

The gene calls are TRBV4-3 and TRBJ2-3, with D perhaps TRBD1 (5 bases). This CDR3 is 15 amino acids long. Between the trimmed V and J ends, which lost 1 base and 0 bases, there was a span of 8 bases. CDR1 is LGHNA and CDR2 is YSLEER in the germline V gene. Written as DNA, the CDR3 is TGCGCCAGCAGCCAAGTTACAGGTAGCACAGATACGCAGTATTTT. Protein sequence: CASSQVTGSTDTQYF.